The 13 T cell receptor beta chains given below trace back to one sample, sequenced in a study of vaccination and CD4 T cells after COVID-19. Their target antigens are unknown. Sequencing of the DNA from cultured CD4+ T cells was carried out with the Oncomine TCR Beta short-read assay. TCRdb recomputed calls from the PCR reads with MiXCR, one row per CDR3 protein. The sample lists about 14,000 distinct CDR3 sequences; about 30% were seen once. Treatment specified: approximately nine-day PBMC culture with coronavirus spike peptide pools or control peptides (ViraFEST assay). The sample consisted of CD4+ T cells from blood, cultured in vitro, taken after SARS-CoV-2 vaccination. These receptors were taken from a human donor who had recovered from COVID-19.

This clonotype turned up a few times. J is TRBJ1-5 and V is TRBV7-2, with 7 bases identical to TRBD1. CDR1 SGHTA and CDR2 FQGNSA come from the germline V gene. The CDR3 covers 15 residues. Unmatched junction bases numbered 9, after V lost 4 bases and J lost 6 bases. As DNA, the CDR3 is TGTGCCAGCAGCTCCACCCAAACAGGGGCTCAGCCCCAGCATTTT. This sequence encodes CASSSTQTGAQPQHF.

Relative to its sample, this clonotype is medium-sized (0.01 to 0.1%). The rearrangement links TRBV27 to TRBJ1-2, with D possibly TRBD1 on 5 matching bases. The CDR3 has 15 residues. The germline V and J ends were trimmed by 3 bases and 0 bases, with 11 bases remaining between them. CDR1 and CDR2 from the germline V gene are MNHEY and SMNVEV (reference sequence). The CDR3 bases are TGTGCCAGCAGTTTCGTCGCGACAGCTAACTATGGCTACACCTTC. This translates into CASSFVATANYGYTF.

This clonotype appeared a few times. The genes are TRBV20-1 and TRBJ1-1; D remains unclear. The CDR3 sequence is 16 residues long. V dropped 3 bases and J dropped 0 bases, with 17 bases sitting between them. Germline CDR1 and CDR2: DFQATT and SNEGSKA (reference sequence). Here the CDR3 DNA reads TGCAGTGCTAGTGATGCGGGCGCAGGACTGAACACTGAAGCTTTCTTT. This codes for CSASDAGAGLNTEAFF.

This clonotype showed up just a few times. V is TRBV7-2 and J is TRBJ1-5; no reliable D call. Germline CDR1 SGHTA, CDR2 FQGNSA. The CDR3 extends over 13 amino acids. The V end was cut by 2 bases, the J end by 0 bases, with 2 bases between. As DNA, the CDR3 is TGTGCCAGCAGCTTACTTAGCAATCAGCCCCAGCATTTT. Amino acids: CASSLLSNQPQHF. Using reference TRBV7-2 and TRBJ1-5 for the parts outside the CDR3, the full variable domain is GAGVSQSPSNKVTEKGKDVELRCDPISGHTALYWYRQSLGQGLEFLIYFQGNSAPDKSGLPSDRFSAERTGGSVSTLTIQRTQQEDSAVYLCASSLLSNQPQHFGDGTRLSIL.

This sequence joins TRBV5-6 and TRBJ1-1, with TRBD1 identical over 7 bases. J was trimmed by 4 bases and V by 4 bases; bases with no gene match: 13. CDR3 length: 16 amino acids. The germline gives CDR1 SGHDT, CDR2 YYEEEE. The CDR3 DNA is TGTGCCAGCAGCCTAGAATACACAGGGGTGGTCACTGAAGCTTTCTTT. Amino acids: CASSLEYTGVVTEAFF.

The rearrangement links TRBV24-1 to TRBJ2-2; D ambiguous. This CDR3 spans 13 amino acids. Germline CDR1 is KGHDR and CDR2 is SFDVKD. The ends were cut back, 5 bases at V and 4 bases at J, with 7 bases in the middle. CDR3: CATSAAVTGELFF. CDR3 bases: TGTGCCACCAGTGCAGCAGTCACCGGGGAGCTGTTTTTT.

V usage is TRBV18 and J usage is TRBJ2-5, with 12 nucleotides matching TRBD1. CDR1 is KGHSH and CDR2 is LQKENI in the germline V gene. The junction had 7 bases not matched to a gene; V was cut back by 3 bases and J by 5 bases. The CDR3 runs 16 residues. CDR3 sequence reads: CASSPTGTGGGETQYF. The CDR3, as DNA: TGTGCCAGCTCACCTACCGGGACAGGGGGCGGGGAGACCCAGTACTTC.

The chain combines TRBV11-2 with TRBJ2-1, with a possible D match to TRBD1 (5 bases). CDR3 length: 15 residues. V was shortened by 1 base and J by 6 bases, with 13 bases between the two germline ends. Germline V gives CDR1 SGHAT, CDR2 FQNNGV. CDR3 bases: TGTGCCAGCAGCTTAGGAAGGGGTTGGGGCAATGAGCAGTTCTTC. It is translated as CASSLGRGWGNEQFF.

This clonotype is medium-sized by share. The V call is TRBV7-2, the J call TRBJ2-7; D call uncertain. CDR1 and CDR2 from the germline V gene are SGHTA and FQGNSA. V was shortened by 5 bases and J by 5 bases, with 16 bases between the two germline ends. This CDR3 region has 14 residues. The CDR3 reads CASSLGRPMNEQYF. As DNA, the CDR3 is TGTGCCAGCAGCCTAGGACGGCCTATGAACGAGCAGTACTTC.

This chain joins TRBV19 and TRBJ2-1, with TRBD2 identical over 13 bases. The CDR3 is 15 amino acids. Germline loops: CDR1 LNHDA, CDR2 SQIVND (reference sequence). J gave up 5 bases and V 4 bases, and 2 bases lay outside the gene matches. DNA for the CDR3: TGTGCCAGTAGTAGAGGACTAGCGGGGGACAATGAGCAGTTCTTC. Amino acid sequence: CASSRGLAGDNEQFF.

The CDR3 nucleotides read TGTGCCAGCAGCCCCTCCCCCAGCGCTCTGGATACGCAGTATTTT. Its protein product is CASSPSPSALDTQYF. The rearrangement uses TRBV7-2 and TRBJ2-3; D call uncertain. This CDR3 is 15 amino acids long. Deletions cut 5 bases from V and 6 bases from J, with 18 bases between. Germline V gene lookup returns CDR1 SGHTA and CDR2 FQGNSA.

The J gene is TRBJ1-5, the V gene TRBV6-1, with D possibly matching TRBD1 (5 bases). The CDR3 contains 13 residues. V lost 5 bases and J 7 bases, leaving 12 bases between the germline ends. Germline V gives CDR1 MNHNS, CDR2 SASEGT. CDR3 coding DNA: TGTGCCAGCAGTCGGCAGGGAGACCAGCCCCAGCATTTT. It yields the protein CASSRQGDQPQHF.

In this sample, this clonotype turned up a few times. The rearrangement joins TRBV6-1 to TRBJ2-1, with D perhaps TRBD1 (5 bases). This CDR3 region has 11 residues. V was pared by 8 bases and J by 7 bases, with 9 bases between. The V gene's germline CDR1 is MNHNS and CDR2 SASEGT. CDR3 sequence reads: CASGAGNEQFF. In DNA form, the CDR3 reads TGTGCCAGCGGGGCCGGTAATGAGCAGTTCTTC.